This TCR beta chain was obtained from a study of blood T cell repertoires in COVID-19. Study-wide context: Spain, Italy and the United States supplied samples that represented acute and convalescent COVID-19. PBMCs, B-cell-depleted T cells, or T cells were the source of the cDNA or gDNA that made up the material.

Study processing details: Reference gene primers were amplified, and this amplification served to estimate nucleated cell counts. Profiled with immunoSEQ multiplex PCR; TCRdb holds only in-frame clones, not every one. From that table come the V and J calls and clone size; the DNA was used to work out D and trimming. The data hold about 130,000 clones, with about 87% observed a single time. In germline, CDR1 is LGHNT, CDR2 FRNRAP. The CDR3 sequence is 16 residues long. The V end was cut by 6 bases, the J end by 1 base, with 16 bases between. The table lists this clone with a count of one. The gene calls are TRBV12-5 and TRBJ2-1, with D unresolved. The sample comprised peripheral blood. The TCR comes from a woman aged 60-75 years with acute or convalescent COVID-19. The CDR3 reads CASGNAPVRSYNEQFF. DNA of the CDR3: TGTGCTAGTGGCAACGCACCTGTGAGGTCCTACAATGAGCAGTTCTTC.